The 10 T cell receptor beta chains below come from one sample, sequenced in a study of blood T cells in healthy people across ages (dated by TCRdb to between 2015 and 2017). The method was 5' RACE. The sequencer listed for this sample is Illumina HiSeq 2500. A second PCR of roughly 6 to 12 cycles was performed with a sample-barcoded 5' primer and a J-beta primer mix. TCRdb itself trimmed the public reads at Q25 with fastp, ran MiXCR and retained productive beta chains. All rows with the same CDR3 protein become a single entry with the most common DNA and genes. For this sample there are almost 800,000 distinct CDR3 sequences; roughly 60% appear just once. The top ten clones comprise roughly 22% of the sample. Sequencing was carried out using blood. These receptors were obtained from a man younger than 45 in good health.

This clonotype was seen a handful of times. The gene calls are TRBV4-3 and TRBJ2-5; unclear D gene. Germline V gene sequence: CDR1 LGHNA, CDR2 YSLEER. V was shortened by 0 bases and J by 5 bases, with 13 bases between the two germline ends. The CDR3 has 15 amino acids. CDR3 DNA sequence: TGCGCCAGCAGCCAAGATCGTGGGTATGGGGAGACCCAGTACTTC. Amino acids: CASSQDRGYGETQYF.

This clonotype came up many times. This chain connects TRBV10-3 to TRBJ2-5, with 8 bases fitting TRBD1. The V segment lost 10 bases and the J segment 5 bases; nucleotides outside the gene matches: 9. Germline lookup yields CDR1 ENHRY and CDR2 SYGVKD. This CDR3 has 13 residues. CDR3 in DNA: TGTGCCACCAAGGTACAGGGGGAGGAGACCCAGTACTTC. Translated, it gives CATKVQGEETQYF.

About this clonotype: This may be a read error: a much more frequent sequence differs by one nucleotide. The CDR3 DNA reads TGTGCCAACAGTTTATTAGGATTTCAGAGACTAGCGGGAGGCTACGAGCAGTACTTC. It is translated as CANSLLGFQRLAGGYEQYF. This chain joins TRBV28 and TRBJ2-7; TRBD2 matches at 13 bases. From germline, CDR1 is MDHEN and CDR2 SYDVKM. The CDR3 length is 19 residues.

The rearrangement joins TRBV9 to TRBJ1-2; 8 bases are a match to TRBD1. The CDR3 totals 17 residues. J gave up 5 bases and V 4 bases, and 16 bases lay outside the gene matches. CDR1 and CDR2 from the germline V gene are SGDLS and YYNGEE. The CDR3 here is CASSRTQTGGKPYGYTF. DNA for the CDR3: TGTGCCAGCAGCCGAACCCAAACAGGGGGTAAACCTTATGGCTACACCTTC.

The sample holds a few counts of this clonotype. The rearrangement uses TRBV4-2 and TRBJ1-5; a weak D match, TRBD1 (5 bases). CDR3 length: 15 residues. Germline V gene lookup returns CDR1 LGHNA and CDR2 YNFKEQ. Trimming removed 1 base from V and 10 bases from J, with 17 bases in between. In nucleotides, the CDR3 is TGTGCCAGCAGCCAAGGGGGAGGGGCCGATCGTCCCCAGCATTTT. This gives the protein CASSQGGGADRPQHF.

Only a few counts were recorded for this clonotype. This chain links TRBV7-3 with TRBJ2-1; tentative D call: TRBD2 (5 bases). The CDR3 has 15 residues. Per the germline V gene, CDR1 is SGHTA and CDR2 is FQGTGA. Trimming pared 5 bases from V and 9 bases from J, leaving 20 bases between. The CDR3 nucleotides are TGTGCCAGCAGCCCTCAGGTCGGGGAGTCTAGTGAGCAGTTCTTC. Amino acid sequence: CASSPQVGESSEQFF. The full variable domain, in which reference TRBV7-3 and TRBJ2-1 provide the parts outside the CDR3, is GAGVSQTPSNKVTEKGKYVELRCDPISGHTALYWYRQSLGQGPEFLIYFQGTGAADDSGLPNDRFFAVRPEGSVSTLKIQRTERGDSAVYLCASSPQVGESSEQFFGPGTRLTVL.

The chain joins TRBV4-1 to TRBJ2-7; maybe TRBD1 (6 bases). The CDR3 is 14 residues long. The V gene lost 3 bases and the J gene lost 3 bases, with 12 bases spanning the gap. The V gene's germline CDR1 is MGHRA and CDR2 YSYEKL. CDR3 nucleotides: TGCGCCAGCAGCCACCCAGGGGTGAGCTACGAGCAGTACTTC. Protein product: CASSHPGVSYEQYF.

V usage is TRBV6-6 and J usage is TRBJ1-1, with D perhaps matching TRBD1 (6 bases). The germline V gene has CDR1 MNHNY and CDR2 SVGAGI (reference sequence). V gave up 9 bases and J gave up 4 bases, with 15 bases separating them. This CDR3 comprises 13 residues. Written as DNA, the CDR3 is TGTGCCAGTGCCCCAGGGGCGGTCACTGAAGCTTTCTTT. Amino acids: CASAPGAVTEAFF.

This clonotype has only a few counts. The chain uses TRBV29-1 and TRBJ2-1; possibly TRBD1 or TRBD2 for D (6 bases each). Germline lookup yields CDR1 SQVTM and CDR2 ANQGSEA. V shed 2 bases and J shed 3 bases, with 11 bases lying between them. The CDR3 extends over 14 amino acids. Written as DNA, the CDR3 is TGCAGCGTTGAACCACGGGGGCGCTACAATGAGCAGTTCTTC. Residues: CSVEPRGRYNEQFF.

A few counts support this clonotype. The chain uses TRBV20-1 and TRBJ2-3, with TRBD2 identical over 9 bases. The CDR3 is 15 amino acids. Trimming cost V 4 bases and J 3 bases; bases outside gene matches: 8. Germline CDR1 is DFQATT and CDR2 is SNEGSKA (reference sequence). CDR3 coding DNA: TGCAGTGCTAATCGTCTAGCGGGACGAACAGATACGCAGTATTTT. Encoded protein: CSANRLAGRTDTQYF.